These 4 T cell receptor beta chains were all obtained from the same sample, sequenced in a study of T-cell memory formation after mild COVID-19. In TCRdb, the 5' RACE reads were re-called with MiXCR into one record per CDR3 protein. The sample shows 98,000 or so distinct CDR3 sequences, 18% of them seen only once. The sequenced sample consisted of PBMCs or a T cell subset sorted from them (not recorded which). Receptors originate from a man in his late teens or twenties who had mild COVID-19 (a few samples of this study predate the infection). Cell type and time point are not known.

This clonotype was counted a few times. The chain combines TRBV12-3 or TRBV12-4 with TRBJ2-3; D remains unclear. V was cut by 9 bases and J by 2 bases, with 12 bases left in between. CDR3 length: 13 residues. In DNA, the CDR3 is TGTGCCAGTGGGTCACTCGTCACAGATACGCAGTATTTT. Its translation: CASGSLVTDTQYF.

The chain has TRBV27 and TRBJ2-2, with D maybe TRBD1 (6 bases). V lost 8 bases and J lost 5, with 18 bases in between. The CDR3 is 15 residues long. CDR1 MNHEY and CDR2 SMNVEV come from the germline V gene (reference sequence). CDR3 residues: CASGSGVRRTGELFF. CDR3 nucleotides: TGTGCCAGCGGATCAGGGGTACGGAGGACCGGGGAGCTGTTTTTT.

CDR3 nucleotides: TGTGCCAGCAGTCCTCTCCCCACAGATACGCAGTATTTT. It translates to CASSPLPTDTQYF. The rearrangement links TRBV28 to TRBJ2-3; D call uncertain. The germline V and J ends were trimmed by 5 bases and 2 bases, with 8 bases remaining between them. The CDR3 length is 13 residues. CDR1 is MDHEN, CDR2 SYDVKM, per germline.

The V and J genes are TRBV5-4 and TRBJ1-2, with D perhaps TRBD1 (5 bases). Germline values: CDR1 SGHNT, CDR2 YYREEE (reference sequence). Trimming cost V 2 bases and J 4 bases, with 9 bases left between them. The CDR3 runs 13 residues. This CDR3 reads CASSFSDIYGYTF. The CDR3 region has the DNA TGTGCCAGCAGCTTTTCGGACATCTATGGCTACACCTTC.